This T cell receptor beta chain appears in the sequencing data of a study of blood T cell repertoires in COVID-19. Method: immunoSEQ multiplex PCR; TCRdb's copy keeps in-frame clones and lacks some. The profile covers 84,000 or so clones, with over 80% appearing a single time and approximately 20% taken by the ten largest. Relative to its sample, this clone is medium-sized. The receptor's source is a man aged 80 or over with active or convalescent COVID-19. What was sequenced was peripheral blood.

The CDR3 loop is CASSQDGAGNNSPLHF. The CDR3 coding sequence is TGCGCCAGCAGCCAAGATGGGGCGGGGAATAATTCACCCCTCCACTTT. This chain links TRBV4-1 with TRBJ1-6, with D tentatively TRBD1 (5 bases). This CDR3 spans 16 amino acids. The germline V gene has CDR1 MGHRA and CDR2 YSYEKL. V lost 0 bases to trimming and J lost 5 bases, with 11 bases between them.